These 25 T cell receptor beta chains share one sample of origin, sequenced in a study of graft-versus-host responses after intestinal transplantation (dated by TCRdb to about 2021). In the paper's terms, the time point label means: cells obtained before transplantation from donor or recipient. For these receptors, no antigen is known. Libraries were built with the immunoSEQ multiplex PCR assay. What TCRdb holds here is the immuneACCESS table cut down to in-frame rearrangements. Part of the clones is not present; checked against another copy, under half of the missing clones reflect an unresolved V gene, and the others are unexplained. Recorded for this sample are about 120,000 clones; 85% to 95% of them occurred a single time. The ten largest clonotypes hold more than 0.095% of the sample. The specimen was unstimulated CD4+ T cells sorted from spleen or lymph node cells, collected before intestinal transplant. Receptors originate from a human donor who received an intestinal transplant.

The chain combines TRBV6-1 with TRBJ1-5; possibly TRBD1 for D (6 bases). CDR1 is MNHNS, CDR2 SASEGT, per germline. V was cut by 7 bases and J by 3 bases, with 13 bases left in between. The CDR3 contains 14 residues. CDR3 nucleotide sequence: TGTGCCAGCAATCCCGGGACACACAATCAGCCCCAGCATTTT. As protein: CASNPGTHNQPQHF.

The chain has TRBV6-6 and TRBJ1-2; a possible D gene is TRBD1 (5 bases). CDR3 length: 11 amino acids. With 5 bases removed from V and 7 bases from J, the gap between germline ends came to 8 bases. Germline values: CDR1 MNHNY, CDR2 SVGAGI (reference sequence). Here the CDR3 DNA reads TGTGCCAGCAGTCAAGGGGTTGGCTACACCTTC. Protein: CASSQGVGYTF.

The V gene is TRBV6-1, the J gene TRBJ1-4; D ambiguous. This CDR3 contains 13 residues. V was pared by 5 bases and J by 7 bases, with 11 bases between. The germline CDR1 and CDR2 sequences are MNHNS and SASEGT. CDR3: CASSRTHREKLFF. CDR3 nucleotides: TGTGCCAGCAGTCGGACCCACCGTGAAAAACTGTTTTTT.

The V call is TRBV28, the J call TRBJ1-2; weak D call: TRBD1 (6 bases). CDR3 size: 15 residues. CDR1 is MDHEN, CDR2 SYDVKM, per germline. With 6 bases removed from V and 0 bases from J, the gap between germline ends came to 14 bases. DNA of the CDR3: TGTGCCAGCAGCACCCGACAGGAGTCTAACTATGGCTACACCTTC. Translated: CASSTRQESNYGYTF.

The V call is TRBV2, the J call TRBJ1-3; D perhaps matches TRBD1 (5 bases). The CDR3 has 15 amino acids. Germline V gene lookup returns CDR1 SNHLY and CDR2 FYNNEI. Trimming left V 4 bases short and J 0 bases short, with 10 bases between. The CDR3 DNA is TGTGCCAGCAGTGTTACAGGCCACTCTGGAAACACCATATATTTT. Protein sequence: CASSVTGHSGNTIYF.

This rearrangement joins TRBV6-5 to TRBJ1-1, with D possibly matching TRBD1 (6 bases). The V gene lost 9 bases and the J gene lost 4 bases, with 21 bases spanning the gap. The germline V gene encodes CDR1 MNHEY and CDR2 SVGAGI. The CDR3 spans 15 residues. The CDR3 DNA reads TGTGCCAGTAGACAGAGGGGGTCCTTGGGCACTGAAGCTTTCTTT. It codes for CASRQRGSLGTEAFF.

The chain combines TRBV11-1 with TRBJ1-4; no clear D gene. The germline CDR1 and CDR2 sequences are SGHAT and FQDESV (reference sequence). The CDR3 loop spans 17 amino acids. V lost 7 bases and J lost 0, with 18 bases in between. The CDR3 protein is CASNGSILLTTNEKLFF. The CDR3 bases are TGTGCCAGCAATGGATCGATCCTCCTCACAACTAATGAAAAACTGTTTTTT.

This chain connects TRBV6-1 to TRBJ1-2, with 7 bases aligning to TRBD1. J was trimmed by 8 bases and V by 11 bases; bases with no gene match: 11. Germline CDR1 MNHNS, CDR2 SASEGT. The CDR3 is made up of 12 amino acids. CDR3 in amino acids: CASGLRGKGYTF. Here the CDR3 DNA reads TGTGCCTCGGGGCTCAGGGGGAAGGGCTACACCTTC.

This chain joins TRBV5-1 and TRBJ1-2; 9 nucleotides match TRBD1. The CDR3 extends over 13 amino acids. The trim removed 2 bases at V and 8 bases at J, leaving 4 bases unmatched. CDR1 and CDR2 (germline): SGHRS, YFSETQ. The CDR3, as DNA: TGCGCCAGCAGCTTAACAGGGGGCGGGGGCTACACCTTC. As protein: CASSLTGGGGYTF.

For the CDR3, the DNA is TGTGCCTGGAGTGGTGAACAGGTTAGCACTAACACAGATACGCAGTATTTT. This translates into CAWSGEQVSTNTDTQYF. V gene TRBV30 combines with J gene TRBJ2-3; weak D call: TRBD1 (5 bases). Germline lookup yields CDR1 GTSNPN and CDR2 SVGIG (reference sequence). Trimming shortened V by 1 base and J by 2 bases, and 19 bases separated the two germline ends. The length of the CDR3 is 17 residues.

CDR3 loop: CASSLLGRNTEAFF. The CDR3 bases are TGTGCCAGCAGTTTGCTAGGACGGAACACTGAAGCTTTCTTT. This chain connects TRBV27 to TRBJ1-1; D is unresolved. Trimming removed 3 bases at V and 1 base at J, with 9 bases between. Per germline, CDR1 MNHEY and CDR2 SMNVEV (reference sequence). The CDR3 has 14 residues.

As DNA, the CDR3 is TGTGCCAGCAGCTACCCGACAGGGACGGCAGATACGCAGTATTTT. Translating it yields CASSYPTGTADTQYF. The chain links TRBV7-2 to TRBJ2-3; TRBD1 agrees at 7 bases. The trim removed 4 bases at V and 4 bases at J, leaving 8 bases unmatched. The CDR3 length is 15 residues. CDR1 is SGHTA, CDR2 FQGNSA, per germline.

The chain links TRBV14 to TRBJ2-5, with D unresolved. Deletions cut 4 bases from V and 1 base from J, with 13 bases between. Germline-derived CDR1 and CDR2 are SGHDN and FVKESK. This CDR3 comprises 15 residues. The CDR3 DNA is TGTGCCAGCAGCCCATTGGGCCCTATCCAAGAGACCCAGTACTTC. It translates to CASSPLGPIQETQYF.

J is TRBJ2-1 and V is TRBV5-1; TRBD2 matches 10 bases. CDR1 and CDR2 (germline): SGHRS, YFSETQ. The CDR3 is made up of 15 amino acids. The ends lost 3 bases at V and 7 bases at J; junction bases unmatched: 7. The CDR3 is CASSYLAGAWNEQFF. CDR3 nucleotide sequence: TGCGCCAGCAGCTATCTAGCGGGAGCTTGGAATGAGCAGTTCTTC.

This sequence joins TRBV6-1 and TRBJ2-7; 8 positions match TRBD1. The V segment lost 1 base and the J segment 3 bases; nucleotides outside the gene matches: 2. Germline lookup yields CDR1 MNHNS and CDR2 SASEGT. This CDR3 has 14 residues. The chain's CDR3 is CASSEGGQDYEQYF. DNA of the CDR3: TGTGCCAGCAGTGAAGGGGGACAGGACTACGAGCAGTACTTC.

The genes are TRBV2 and TRBJ2-1, with D possibly TRBD2 on 6 matching bases. From germline, CDR1 is SNHLY and CDR2 FYNNEI. This CDR3 region has 15 residues. V lost 5 bases and J lost 4, with 15 bases in between. CDR3 sequence: CASSTPGTVYNEQFF. In DNA form, the CDR3 reads TGTGCCAGCAGTACACCCGGGACTGTATACAATGAGCAGTTCTTC.

The chain uses TRBV18 and TRBJ1-3; 11 nucleotides align to TRBD1. The length of the CDR3 is 17 residues. Trimming cost V 2 bases and J 2 bases; bases outside gene matches: 5. Germline values: CDR1 KGHSH, CDR2 LQKENI. CDR3 DNA: TGTGCCAGCTCACCAAGGACAGGGGGCTTCACTGGAAACACCATATATTTT. Translating it yields CASSPRTGGFTGNTIYF.

This chain joins TRBV9 and TRBJ2-7; the match to TRBD1 covers 7 bases. The V gene's germline CDR1 is SGDLS and CDR2 YYNGEE. V was clipped by 3 bases and J by 0 bases; unmatched bases: 6. The CDR3 is 15 residues long. In nucleotides, the CDR3 is TGTGCCAGCAGCGCCCGACAGGGTCTCTCCTACGAGCAGTACTTC. It is translated as CASSARQGLSYEQYF.

This chain uses TRBV7-9 with TRBJ2-3; D possibly uses TRBD1 or TRBD2 (6 bases each). This CDR3 contains 14 residues. The ends were cut back, 5 bases at V and 0 bases at J, with 9 bases in the middle. CDR1 and CDR2 (germline): SEHNR, FQNEAQ (reference sequence). The CDR3 coding sequence is TGTGCCAGCAGCGCGGGACACAGCACAGATACGCAGTATTTT. Its translation is CASSAGHSTDTQYF.

This clone was observed a single time. One end of the junction does not line up with germline, which may come from a read error. This sequence joins TRBV2 and TRBJ2-5; 15 bases agree with TRBD2. CDR1 and CDR2 (germline): SNHLY, FYNNEI. The CDR3 totals 16 residues. CDR3 coding DNA: TGCGAAAGCAAGCAGGGACTAGCGGGAGGAGGAGAGACCCAGTACTTC. Its protein is CESKQGLAGGGETQYF.

The CDR3 DNA follows: TGTGCCATCAGTCCGGATATTTACGAGCAGTACTTC. Protein: CAISPDIYEQYF. This chain joins TRBV10-3 and TRBJ2-7; D remains unclear. The CDR3 contains 12 residues. Germline V lookup: CDR1 ENHRY, CDR2 SYGVKD. Trimming took 5 bases from V and 4 from J, leaving 9 bases between them.

The chain carries TRBV9 and TRBJ2-2, with D unresolved. Per germline, CDR1 SGDLS and CDR2 YYNGEE. This CDR3 spans 14 amino acids. V lost 4 bases, J lost 6 bases, and 13 bases lay in between. The CDR3 loop is CASSPRREAGELFF. CDR3 nucleotide sequence: TGTGCCAGCAGCCCCCGCCGCGAAGCCGGGGAGCTGTTTTTT.

This sequence joins TRBV29-1 and TRBJ2-2; D is ambiguous. The CDR3 covers 13 residues. Trimming shortened V by 5 bases and J by 0 bases, and 7 bases separated the two germline ends. Germline V lookup: CDR1 SQVTM, CDR2 ANQGSEA. The CDR3 spells CSVRAPNTGELFF. The CDR3 DNA follows: TGCAGCGTTCGGGCCCCGAACACCGGGGAGCTGTTTTTT.

The chain joins TRBV30 to TRBJ1-2, with D possibly being TRBD1 (5 bases). Germline CDR1 is GTSNPN and CDR2 is SVGIG (reference sequence). V was trimmed by 4 bases and J by 3 bases, leaving 9 bases between them. The CDR3 covers 12 residues. In DNA, the CDR3 is TGTGCCTGGACCCCAGGGCACTATGGCTACACCTTC. Amino acids: CAWTPGHYGYTF.

The CDR3 reads CASNTRGRWTEAFF. For the CDR3, the DNA is TGTGCCAGCAATACGAGGGGGCGGTGGACTGAAGCTTTCTTT. The chain joins TRBV6-5 to TRBJ1-1; 7 bases are shared with TRBD1. This CDR3 is built from 14 residues. CDR1 is MNHEY, CDR2 SVGAGI, per germline. Unmatched junction bases numbered 10, after V lost 7 bases and J lost 5 bases.